This entry lists 3 T cell receptor beta chains sequenced from one sample in a study of neurological immune-mediated disorders. TCRdb independently ran MiXCR on the 5' RACE reads; one entry per CDR3 protein. The table records over 65,000 distinct CDR3 sequences, around 2.6% of them present only once. The source material was PBMCs. These receptors were obtained from a woman in her 30s with multiple sclerosis.

The table lists this clonotype with many counts. This chain uses TRBV5-1 with TRBJ1-1, with a weak D call TRBD1 (5 bases). CDR3 length: 14 amino acids. V lost 4 bases, J lost 6 bases, and 16 bases lay in between. Germline lookup yields CDR1 SGHRS and CDR2 YFSETQ. The CDR3 loop is CASSAGDRGSEAFF. DNA of the CDR3: TGCGCCAGCAGCGCAGGAGATCGGGGCTCTGAAGCTTTCTTT.

This clonotype was observed many times. The chain has TRBV5-1 and TRBJ1-1, with 10 bases that match TRBD1. V gave up 7 bases and J gave up 3 bases; unmatched junction bases: 9. CDR3 length equals 15 residues. Germline V gene sequence: CDR1 SGHRS, CDR2 YFSETQ. CDR3 loop: CASSTRTGGYTEAFF. In nucleotides, the CDR3 is TGCGCCAGCTCCACGCGGACAGGGGGGTACACTGAAGCTTTCTTT.

This clonotype was observed at least ten times. The rearrangement uses TRBV5-1 and TRBJ2-7, with 11 bases aligning to TRBD2. There are 15 residues in the CDR3. Germline loops: CDR1 SGHRS, CDR2 YFSETQ. V was clipped by 5 bases and J by 4 bases; unmatched bases: 8. The CDR3 sequence is CASSPVAGGGYEQYF. CDR3 bases: TGCGCCAGCAGTCCGGTAGCGGGAGGGGGTTACGAGCAGTACTTC.